Following are 4 T cell receptor beta chains from one sample sequenced in a study of T cell responses to AZD1222 COVID-19 vaccine. The table came from immunoSEQ multiplex PCR; TCRdb's copy has only in-frame clones and leaves some out. This table has more than 75,000 clones, roughly 90% appearing once. The specimen was peripheral blood, collected on day 0 of AZD1222 vaccination. The receptors originated from an adult in good health.

V is TRBV7-9 and J is TRBJ2-2; D is unclear. V was pared by 11 bases and J by 8 bases, with 6 bases between. From germline, CDR1 is SEHNR and CDR2 FQNEAQ (reference sequence). The CDR3 totals 9 residues. The CDR3 spells CAGGGELFF. The CDR3 DNA sequence: TGTGCCGGTGGGGGGGAGCTGTTTTTT.

This rearrangement joins TRBV5-1 to TRBJ2-1, with 11 bases that match TRBD2. CDR1 is SGHRS, CDR2 YFSETQ, per germline. The length of the CDR3 is 15 residues. Trimming removed 6 bases from V and 6 bases from J; junction bases left unmatched: 8. The CDR3: CASTSLAGGTNEQFF. In DNA, the CDR3 is TGCGCCAGCACCTCCCTAGCGGGGGGAACCAATGAGCAGTTCTTC.

The genes are TRBV5-1 and TRBJ2-7; TRBD1 might be the D (6 bases). V shed 2 bases and J shed 3 bases, with 12 bases lying between them. The CDR3 runs 14 residues. The V gene's germline CDR1 is SGHRS and CDR2 YFSETQ. This chain's CDR3 is CASSFRDMNYEQYF. Here the CDR3 DNA reads TGCGCCAGCAGCTTCCGGGACATGAACTACGAGCAGTACTTC.

The J gene is TRBJ1-4, the V gene TRBV6-1; the match to TRBD1 covers 8 bases. Unmatched junction bases numbered 8, after V lost 1 base and J lost 4 bases. The CDR3 sequence is 17 residues long. Germline-derived CDR1 and CDR2 are MNHNS and SASEGT. The CDR3 reads CASSEGWLGQVNEKLFF. The DNA for the CDR3 is TGTGCCAGCAGTGAAGGATGGCTGGGACAGGTTAATGAAAAACTGTTTTTT.